This TCR beta chain was recorded in a study of regulatory T cells in long-lasting Graves disease. Study details: With positive TSH receptor antibodies and over 5 years of antithyroid drugs, Graves' disease was considered persistent.

CDR1 and CDR2 (germline): MNHNS, SASEGT. The CDR3 covers 16 residues. Trimming removed 6 bases from V and 3 bases from J; junction bases left unmatched: 14. This clonotype was seen ten or more times. According to the study, TCR beta libraries were built with iRepertoire HTBI primers and CDR3-region Arm-PCR. TCRdb itself ran the multiplex PCR reads through MiXCR, one entry per CDR3 protein. The data show over 250,000 distinct CDR3 sequences, around a fifth seen once. Time point defined: persistent/refractory GD, antithyroid drugs over 5 years with positive TRAb. PBMCs provided the RNA from which the TCR library was made.

The sequenced sample was peripheral blood mononuclear cells (PBMCs), obtained when the disease was refractory, from a patient treated with antithyroid drugs. The chain recombines TRBV6-1 with TRBJ2-7; TRBD1 agrees at 7 bases. This receptor was obtained from a female donor with Graves disease. The CDR3 region has the DNA TGTGCCAGCAGCACGAGACAACAGGGGAGAGGCTACGAGCAGTACTTC. Translating gives CASSTRQQGRGYEQYF.